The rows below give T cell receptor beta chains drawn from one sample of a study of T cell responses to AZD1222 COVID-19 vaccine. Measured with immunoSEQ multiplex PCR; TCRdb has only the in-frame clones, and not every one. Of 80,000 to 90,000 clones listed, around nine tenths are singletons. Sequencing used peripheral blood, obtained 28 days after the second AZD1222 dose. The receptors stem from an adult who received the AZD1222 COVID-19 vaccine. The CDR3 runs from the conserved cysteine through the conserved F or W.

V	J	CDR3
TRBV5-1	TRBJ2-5	CASSLQGGETQYF
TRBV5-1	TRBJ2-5	CASSRTGGIAETQYF
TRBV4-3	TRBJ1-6	CASSQDGTGGRNSPLHF
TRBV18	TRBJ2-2	CASSPRQGGDTGELFF
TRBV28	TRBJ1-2	CASSDPGQGARYGYTF
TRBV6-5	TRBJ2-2	CASRPGQTTGELFF
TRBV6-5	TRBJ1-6	CASGFGGGSSPLHF
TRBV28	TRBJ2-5	CASRLGGRVQETQYF
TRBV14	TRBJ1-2	CASSQDLYSDGYTF
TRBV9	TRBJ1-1	CASSPRGGAGGPNTEAFF
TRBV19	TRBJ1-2	CASNDRANYGYTF
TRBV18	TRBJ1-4	CASSPVSGGAPEKLFF
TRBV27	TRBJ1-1	CASSPGQGILNTEAFF
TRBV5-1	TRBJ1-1	CASRKTQVANTEAFF
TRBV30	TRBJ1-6	CAWSRRQGGNSPLHF
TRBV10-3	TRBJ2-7	CAISESDPGTASYEQYF
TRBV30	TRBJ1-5	CAWGQGKDQPQHF
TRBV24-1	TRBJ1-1	CATRSDRGGEAFF
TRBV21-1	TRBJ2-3	CASPQRVRGYHGDTQYF
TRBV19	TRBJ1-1	CASTLTAGTEAFF
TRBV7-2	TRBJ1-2	CASSLTASPLYGYTF
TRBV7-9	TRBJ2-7	CASSADGEQYF
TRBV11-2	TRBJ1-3	CASTIWGAAGSGNTIYF
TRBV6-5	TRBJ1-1	CASSYGGRANAEAFF
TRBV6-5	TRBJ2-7	CATRDRGYEQYF
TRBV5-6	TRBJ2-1	CASSLWAGGPYNEQFF
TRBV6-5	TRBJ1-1	CASSYKGGGGAEAFF
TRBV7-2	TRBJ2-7	CASSFRDRGSAVTF
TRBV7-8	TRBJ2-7	CASSLFRGIYEQYF
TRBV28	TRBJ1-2	CASILTRGSGGYTF
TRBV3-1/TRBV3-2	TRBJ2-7	CASSQEFIRVPTSEQYF
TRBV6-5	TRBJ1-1	CASRLGTGLNTEAFF
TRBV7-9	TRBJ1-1	CASSPPTELNTEAFF
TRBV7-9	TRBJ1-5	CASSLSGDQPQHF
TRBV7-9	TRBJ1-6	CASSSISSSYNSPLHF
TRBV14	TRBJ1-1	CASSQSRGNTEAFF
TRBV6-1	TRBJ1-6	CASRWTVDNSPLHF
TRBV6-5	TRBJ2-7	CASTKAGTGGEQYF
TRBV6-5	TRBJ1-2	CASSPTGVTNYGYTF